Included here is one T cell receptor beta chain sequence, with context. In the original workflow: Reference gene primer amplification yielded estimated nucleated cell counts. Using immunoSEQ multiplex PCR, the repertoire was profiled, and TCRdb retains in-frame clones only, with some absent. That table furnishes V, J and clone size, whereas the DNA furnished D and trimming. The sample shows approximately 170,000 clones, roughly 90% of them seen only once. This sample is drawn from a study of blood T cell repertoires in COVID-19. Trimming cost V 8 bases and J 6 bases, with 14 bases left between them. Per germline, CDR1 MNHEY and CDR2 SMNVEV (reference sequence). The CDR3 consists of 13 residues.

This sequence originates from a woman between 55 and 75 years old with COVID-19, enrolled during active disease. Sequencing was carried out using peripheral blood. This chain links TRBV27 with TRBJ2-1; TRBD2 might be the D (5 bases). This CDR3 reads CASPAGRINEQFF. Written as DNA, the CDR3 is TGTGCCAGCCCCGCGGGCCGCATCAATGAGCAGTTCTTC.